This T cell receptor (beta chain) came from a study of T cell repertoires in cytomegalovirus infection. Whole-study context: CMV infection together with matching HLA type was indicated by public TCR beta signatures.

There are 15 residues in the CDR3. Trimming pared 1 base from V and 4 bases from J, leaving 13 bases between. Looked up from germline, CDR1 is SGHAT and CDR2 is FQDESV (reference sequence). Study outcomes and limitations: Within the response measured ex vivo, HLA-C-restricted CMV-specific TCR beta clonotypes were dominant.

TCRdb passed the reads through MiXCR, listing each CDR3 protein once. The sample lists hundreds of thousands of distinct CDR3 sequences, under 40% occurring once. This clonotype was recorded at least ten times. Its antigen is unknown. The source of this sequence is a human donor in good health (CMV status not recorded). Some clones in this sample may be carry-over from other donors' samples. The sequencing sample was made of PBMCs. The V call is TRBV11-1, the J call TRBJ1-1, with D possibly being TRBD1 (5 bases). In nucleotides, the CDR3 is TGTGCCAGCAGCTTAGAATGGGGGATCAGCACTGAAGCTTTCTTT. Its protein is CASSLEWGISTEAFF.